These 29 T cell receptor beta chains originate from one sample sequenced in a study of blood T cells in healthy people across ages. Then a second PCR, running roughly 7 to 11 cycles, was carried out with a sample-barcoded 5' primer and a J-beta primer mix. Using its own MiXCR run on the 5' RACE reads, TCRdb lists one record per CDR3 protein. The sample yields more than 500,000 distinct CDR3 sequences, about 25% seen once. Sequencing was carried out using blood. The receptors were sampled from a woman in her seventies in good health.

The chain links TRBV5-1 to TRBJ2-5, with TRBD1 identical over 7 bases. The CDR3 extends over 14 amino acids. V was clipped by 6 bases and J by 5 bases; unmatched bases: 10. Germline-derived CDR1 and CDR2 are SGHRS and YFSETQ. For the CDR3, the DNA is TGCGCCAGCAACGCCCGGGACAGCAAGGAGACCCAGTACTTC. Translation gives CASNARDSKETQYF.

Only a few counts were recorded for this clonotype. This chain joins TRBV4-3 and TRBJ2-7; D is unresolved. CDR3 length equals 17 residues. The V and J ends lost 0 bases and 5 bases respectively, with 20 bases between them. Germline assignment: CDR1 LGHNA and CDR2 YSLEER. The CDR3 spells CASSQEAVGTLFNEQYF. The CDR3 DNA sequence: TGCGCCAGCAGCCAAGAGGCGGTGGGAACTCTTTTTAACGAGCAGTACTTC.

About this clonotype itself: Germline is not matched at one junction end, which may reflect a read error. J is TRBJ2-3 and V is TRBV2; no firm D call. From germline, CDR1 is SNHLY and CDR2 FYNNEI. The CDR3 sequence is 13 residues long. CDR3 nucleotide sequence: TGTGCCGGCAGTCCCGACAGCACAGATACGCAGTATTTT. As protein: CAGSPDSTDTQYF.

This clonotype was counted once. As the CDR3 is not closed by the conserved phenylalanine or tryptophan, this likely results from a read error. Here the CDR3 reads CASSYVRGTDTEAFS. The CDR3 DNA sequence: TGCGCCAGCAGCTACGTCAGGGGTACCGACACTGAAGCTTTCTCT. The chain recombines TRBV5-1 with TRBJ1-1; the D gene is possibly TRBD1 (6 bases). CDR1 is SGHRS and CDR2 is YFSETQ in the germline V gene. This CDR3 comprises 15 residues. V was shortened by 3 bases and J by 3 bases, with 15 bases between the two germline ends.

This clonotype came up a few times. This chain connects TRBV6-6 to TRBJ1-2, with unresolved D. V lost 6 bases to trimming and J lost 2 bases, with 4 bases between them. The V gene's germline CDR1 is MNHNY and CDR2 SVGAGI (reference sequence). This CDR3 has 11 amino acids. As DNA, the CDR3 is TGTGCCAGCAGGGAGAACTATGGCTACACCTTC. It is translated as CASRENYGYTF.

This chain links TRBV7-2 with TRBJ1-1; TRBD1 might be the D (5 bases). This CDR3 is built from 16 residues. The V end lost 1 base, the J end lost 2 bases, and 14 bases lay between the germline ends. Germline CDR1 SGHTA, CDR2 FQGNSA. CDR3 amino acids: CASSLVGAGYNTEAFF. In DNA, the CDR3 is TGTGCCAGCAGCTTAGTAGGGGCGGGGTACAACACTGAAGCTTTCTTT.

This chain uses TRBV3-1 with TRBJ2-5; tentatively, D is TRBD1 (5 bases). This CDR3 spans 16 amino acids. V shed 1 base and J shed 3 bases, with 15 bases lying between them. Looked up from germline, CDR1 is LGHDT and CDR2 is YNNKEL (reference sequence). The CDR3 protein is CASSQVFGRVEETQYF. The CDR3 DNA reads TGTGCCAGCAGCCAAGTGTTCGGCAGGGTAGAAGAGACCCAGTACTTC.

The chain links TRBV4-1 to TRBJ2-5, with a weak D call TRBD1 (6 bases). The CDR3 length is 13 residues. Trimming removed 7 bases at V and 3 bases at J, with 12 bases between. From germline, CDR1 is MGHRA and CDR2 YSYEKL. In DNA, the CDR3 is TGCGCCAGCAACCTTCGACAGGAAGAGACCCAGTACTTC. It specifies CASNLRQEETQYF.

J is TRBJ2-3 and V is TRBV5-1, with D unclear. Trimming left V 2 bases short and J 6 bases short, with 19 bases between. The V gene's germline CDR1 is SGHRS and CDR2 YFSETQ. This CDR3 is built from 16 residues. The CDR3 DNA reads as TGCGCCAGCAGCTTTCCGAAGAGTTTAAGTTTGGATACGCAGTATTTT. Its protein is CASSFPKSLSLDTQYF. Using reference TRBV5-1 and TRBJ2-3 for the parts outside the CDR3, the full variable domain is KAGVTQTPRYLIKTRGQQVTLSCSPISGHRSVSWYQQTPGQGLQFLFEYFSETQRNKGNFPGRFSGRQFSNSRSEMNVSTLELGDSALYLCASSFPKSLSLDTQYFGPGTRLTVL.

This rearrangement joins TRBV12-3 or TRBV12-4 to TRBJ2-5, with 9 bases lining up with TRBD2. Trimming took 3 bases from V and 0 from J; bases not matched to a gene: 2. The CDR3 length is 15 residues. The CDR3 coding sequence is TGTGCCAGCAGTTTCGCGGGGGGGAACCAAGAGACCCAGTACTTC. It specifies CASSFAGGNQETQYF.

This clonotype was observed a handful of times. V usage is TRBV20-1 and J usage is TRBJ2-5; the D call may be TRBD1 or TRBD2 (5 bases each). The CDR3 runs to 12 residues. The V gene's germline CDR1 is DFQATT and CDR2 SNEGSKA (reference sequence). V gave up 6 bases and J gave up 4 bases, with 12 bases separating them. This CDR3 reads CSAPAGGETQYF. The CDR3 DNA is TGCAGTGCCCCTGCTGGGGGAGAGACCCAGTACTTC.

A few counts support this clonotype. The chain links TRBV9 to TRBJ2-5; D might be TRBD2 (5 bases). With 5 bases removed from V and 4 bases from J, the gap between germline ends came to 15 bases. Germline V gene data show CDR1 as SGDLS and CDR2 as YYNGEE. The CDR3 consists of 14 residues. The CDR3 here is CASSSDLWGETQYF. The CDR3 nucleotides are TGTGCCAGCAGTAGCGACCTTTGGGGAGAGACCCAGTACTTC.

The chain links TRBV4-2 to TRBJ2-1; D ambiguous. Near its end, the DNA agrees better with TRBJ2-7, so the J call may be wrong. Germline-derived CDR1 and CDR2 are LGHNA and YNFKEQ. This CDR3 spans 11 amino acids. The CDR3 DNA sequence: TGTGCCAGCAGCTCCCAGAACGAGCAGTACTTC. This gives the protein CASSSQNEQYF.

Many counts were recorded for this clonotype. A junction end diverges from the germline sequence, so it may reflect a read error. The CDR3 nucleotides read TGTGCCAGCAGCTTAGGGGCAGGGGGCACTGAAGCTTTCTTT. Its translation is CASSLGAGGTEAFF. This chain joins TRBV5-1 and TRBJ1-1; 7 positions agree with TRBD1. From germline, CDR1 is SGHRS and CDR2 YFSETQ. CDR3 size: 14 residues.

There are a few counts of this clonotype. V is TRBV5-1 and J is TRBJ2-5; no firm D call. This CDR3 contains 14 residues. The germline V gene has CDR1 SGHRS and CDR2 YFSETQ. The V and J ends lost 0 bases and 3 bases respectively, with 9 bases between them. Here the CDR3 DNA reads TGCGCCAGCAGCTTGGCCAGCTCAGAAGAGACCCAGTACTTC. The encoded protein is CASSLASSEETQYF.

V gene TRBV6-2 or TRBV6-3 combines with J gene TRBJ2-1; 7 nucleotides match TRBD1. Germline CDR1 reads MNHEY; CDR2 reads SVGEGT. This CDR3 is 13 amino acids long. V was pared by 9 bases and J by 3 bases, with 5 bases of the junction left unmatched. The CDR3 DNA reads TGTGCCAGTAAGGGACAGAACTACAATGAGCAGTTCTTC. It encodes CASKGQNYNEQFF.

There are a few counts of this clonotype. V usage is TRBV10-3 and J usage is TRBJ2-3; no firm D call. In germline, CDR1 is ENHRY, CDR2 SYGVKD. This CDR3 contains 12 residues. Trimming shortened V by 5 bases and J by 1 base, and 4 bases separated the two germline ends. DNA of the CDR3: TGTGCCATCAGTTACGGCACAGATACGCAGTATTTT. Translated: CAISYGTDTQYF.

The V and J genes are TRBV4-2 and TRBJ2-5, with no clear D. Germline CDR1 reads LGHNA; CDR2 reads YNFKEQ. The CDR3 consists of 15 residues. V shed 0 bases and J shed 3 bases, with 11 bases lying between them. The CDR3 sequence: CASSQDLGAEETQYF. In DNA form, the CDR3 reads TGTGCCAGCAGCCAAGATTTGGGTGCGGAAGAGACCCAGTACTTC.

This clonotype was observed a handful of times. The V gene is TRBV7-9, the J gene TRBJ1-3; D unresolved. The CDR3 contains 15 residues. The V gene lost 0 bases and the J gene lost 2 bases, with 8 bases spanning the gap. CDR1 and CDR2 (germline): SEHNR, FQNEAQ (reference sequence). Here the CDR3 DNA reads TGTGCCAGCAGCTTAGCGAGGACGACTGGAAACACCATATATTTT. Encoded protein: CASSLARTTGNTIYF.

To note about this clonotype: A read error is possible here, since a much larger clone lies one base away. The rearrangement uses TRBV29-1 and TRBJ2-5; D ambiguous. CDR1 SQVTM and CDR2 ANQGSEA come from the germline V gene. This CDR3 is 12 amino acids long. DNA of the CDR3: TGCAGCGTCAGTGCAATACACAATGAGCAGTCCTTC. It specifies CSVSAIHNEQSF.

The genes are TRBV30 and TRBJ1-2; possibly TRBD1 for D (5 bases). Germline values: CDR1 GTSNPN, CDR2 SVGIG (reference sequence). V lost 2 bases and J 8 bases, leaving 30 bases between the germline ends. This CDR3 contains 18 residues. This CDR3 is CAWSMGRTDWGLASGYTF. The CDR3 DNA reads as TGTGCCTGGAGTATGGGACGGACTGACTGGGGGTTGGCGTCCGGCTACACCTTC.

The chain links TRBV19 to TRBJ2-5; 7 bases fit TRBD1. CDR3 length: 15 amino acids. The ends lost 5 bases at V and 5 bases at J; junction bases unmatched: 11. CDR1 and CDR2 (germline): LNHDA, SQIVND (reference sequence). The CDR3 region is CASSPGTVLTETQYF. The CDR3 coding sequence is TGTGCCAGTAGTCCAGGGACAGTTTTGACGGAGACCCAGTACTTC.

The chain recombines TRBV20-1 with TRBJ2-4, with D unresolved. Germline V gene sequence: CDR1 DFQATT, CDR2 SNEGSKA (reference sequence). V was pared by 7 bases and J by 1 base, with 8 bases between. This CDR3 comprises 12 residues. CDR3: CSGLLAKNIQYF. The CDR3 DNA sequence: TGCAGTGGTTTATTGGCCAAAAACATTCAGTACTTC.

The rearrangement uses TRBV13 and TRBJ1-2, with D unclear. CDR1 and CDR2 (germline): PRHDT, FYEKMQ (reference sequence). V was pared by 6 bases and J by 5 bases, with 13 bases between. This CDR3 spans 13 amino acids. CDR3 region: CASSRQVTYGYTF. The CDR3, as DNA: TGTGCCAGCAGTCGGCAAGTTACTTATGGCTACACCTTC.

Written as DNA, the CDR3 is TGTGCCAGTACACTAGCGGGCACAGATACGCAGTATTTT. Translation: CASTLAGTDTQYF. This rearrangement joins TRBV19 to TRBJ2-3; 8 nucleotides line up with TRBD2. In germline, CDR1 is LNHDA, CDR2 SQIVND (reference sequence). Unmatched junction bases numbered 1, after V lost 7 bases and J lost 1 base. The CDR3 is 13 amino acids. Filled out from reference TRBV19 and TRBJ2-3, the complete variable domain reads DGGITQSPKYLFRKEGQNVTLSCEQNLNHDAMYWYRQDPGQGLRLIYYSQIVNDFQKGDIAEGYSVSREKKESFPLTVTSAQKNPTAFYLCASTLAGTDTQYFGPGTRLTVL.

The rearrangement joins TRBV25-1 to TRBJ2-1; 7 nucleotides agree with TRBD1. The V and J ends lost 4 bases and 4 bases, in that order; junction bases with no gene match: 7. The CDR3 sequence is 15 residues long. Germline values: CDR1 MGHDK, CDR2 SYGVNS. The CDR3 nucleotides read TGTGCCAGCAGTGGCCCGGGACAGCTTTACAATGAGCAGTTCTTC. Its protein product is CASSGPGQLYNEQFF.

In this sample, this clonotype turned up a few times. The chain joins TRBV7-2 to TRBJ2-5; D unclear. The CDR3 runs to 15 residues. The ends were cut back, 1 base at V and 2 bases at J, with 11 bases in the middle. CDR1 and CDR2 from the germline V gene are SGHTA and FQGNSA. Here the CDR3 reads CASSLGGLLQETQYF. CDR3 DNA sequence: TGTGCCAGCAGCTTAGGAGGCCTACTTCAAGAGACCCAGTACTTC.

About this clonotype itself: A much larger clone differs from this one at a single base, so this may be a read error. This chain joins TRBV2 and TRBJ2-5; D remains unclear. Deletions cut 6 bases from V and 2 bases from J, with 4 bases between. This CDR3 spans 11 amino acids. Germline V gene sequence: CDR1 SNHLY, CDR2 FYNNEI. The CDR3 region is CASRQQETQYF. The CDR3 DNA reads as TGTGCCAGCAGACAGCAAGAGACCCAGTACTTC.

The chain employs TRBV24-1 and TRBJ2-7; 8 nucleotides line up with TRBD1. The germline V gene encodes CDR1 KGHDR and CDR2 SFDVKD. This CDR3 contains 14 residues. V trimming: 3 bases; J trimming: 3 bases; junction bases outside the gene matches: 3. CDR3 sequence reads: CATSDQGTGYEQYF. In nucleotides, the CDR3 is TGTGCCACCAGTGATCAGGGGACAGGCTACGAGCAGTACTTC.